Reported below is one TCR beta chain. The table came from immunoSEQ multiplex PCR; TCRdb's copy has only in-frame clones and leaves some out. The repertoire consists of nearly 95,000 clones, with 82% occurring once and the leading ten covering roughly a quarter. The sample originates from a study of radiotherapy plus CTLA-4 blockade in lung cancer. Study at large: Patients showed objective responses in 15% to 20% of cases, and disease control was achieved by approximately 33%.

CDR3 length equals 12 residues. Germline V gene data show CDR1 as KGHSH and CDR2 as LQKENI. This chain links TRBV18 with TRBJ2-5; tentative D call: TRBD1 (6 bases). The better agreement between TRBJ2-7 and the DNA end casts doubt on the J call. The input for sequencing was peripheral blood, taken from a patient treated with radiotherapy plus ipilimumab. The origin of this receptor is a human donor with non-small cell lung cancer that progressed on radiotherapy plus ipilimumab. The CDR3 DNA follows: TGTGCCAGCTCATTTCGGACAGACGAGCAGTACTTC. Translation gives CASSFRTDEQYF.